This TCR beta chain was observed in a study of blood T cell repertoires in COVID-19. Study overall: COVID-19 samples, acute and convalescent, were from the United States, Italy and Spain. T cells, B-cell-depleted T cells, or PBMCs provided the cDNA or gDNA that served as material.

V gave up 1 base and J gave up 4 bases, with 7 bases separating them. Germline V gives CDR1 SGHTA, CDR2 FQGNSA. The CDR3 is 13 amino acids. Authors' analysis steps: It was from reference gene primer amplification that nucleated cell counts were estimated. Sequencing used immunoSEQ multiplex PCR; TCRdb keeps in-frame clones, though not all of them. The V and J calls and clone size were taken over from that table, and D and trimming were inferred from the DNA. The sample lists about 150,000 clones; around 83% were seen once. A remark on this clone: At the DNA level, this CDR3 is encoded by other sequences in the same sample as well.

The sequenced sample consisted of peripheral blood. This clonotype originated in a woman aged 45-59 years with acute or convalescent COVID-19. This chain uses TRBV7-2 with TRBJ1-2; no clear D gene. The CDR3 sequence: CASSLGRGYGYTF. As DNA, the CDR3 is TGTGCCAGCAGCTTAGGACGGGGCTATGGCTACACCTTC.